The sequence of this T cell receptor (beta chain) was determined in a study of cytomegalovirus exposure and HLA in healthy donors. Study overall: In an early release, HLA-typed donors contributed about 80 million unique TCR sequences.

General observations from the study: Presence/absence analyses took donor sequencing depth as roughly uniform. Most TCR beta V segments were productive about 87% or about 30% of the time in an earlier analysis.

Worth noting for this clone: Antigen specificity is unknown.

PCR was performed using 60 Vbeta and 13 Jbeta primers. Libraries were prepared by immunoSEQ multiplex PCR; TCRdb keeps only in-frame clonotypes and omits some of them. The data contain about 130,000 clones, about four fifths of them singletons. V shed 6 bases, J shed 4 bases, and the junction held 5 bases outside the gene matches. Per germline, CDR1 SNHLY and CDR2 FYNNEI. The CDR3 has 14 amino acids. The chain carries TRBV2 and TRBJ1-5; 8 nucleotides match TRBD1. Sequencing input: PBMCs. This clonotype was obtained from a woman between 40 and 50 years old in good health and CMV-seronegative. The CDR3 sequence is CASSPQGGNQPQHF. The CDR3, as DNA: TGTGCCAGCAGCCCACAGGGGGGGAATCAGCCCCAGCATTTT.